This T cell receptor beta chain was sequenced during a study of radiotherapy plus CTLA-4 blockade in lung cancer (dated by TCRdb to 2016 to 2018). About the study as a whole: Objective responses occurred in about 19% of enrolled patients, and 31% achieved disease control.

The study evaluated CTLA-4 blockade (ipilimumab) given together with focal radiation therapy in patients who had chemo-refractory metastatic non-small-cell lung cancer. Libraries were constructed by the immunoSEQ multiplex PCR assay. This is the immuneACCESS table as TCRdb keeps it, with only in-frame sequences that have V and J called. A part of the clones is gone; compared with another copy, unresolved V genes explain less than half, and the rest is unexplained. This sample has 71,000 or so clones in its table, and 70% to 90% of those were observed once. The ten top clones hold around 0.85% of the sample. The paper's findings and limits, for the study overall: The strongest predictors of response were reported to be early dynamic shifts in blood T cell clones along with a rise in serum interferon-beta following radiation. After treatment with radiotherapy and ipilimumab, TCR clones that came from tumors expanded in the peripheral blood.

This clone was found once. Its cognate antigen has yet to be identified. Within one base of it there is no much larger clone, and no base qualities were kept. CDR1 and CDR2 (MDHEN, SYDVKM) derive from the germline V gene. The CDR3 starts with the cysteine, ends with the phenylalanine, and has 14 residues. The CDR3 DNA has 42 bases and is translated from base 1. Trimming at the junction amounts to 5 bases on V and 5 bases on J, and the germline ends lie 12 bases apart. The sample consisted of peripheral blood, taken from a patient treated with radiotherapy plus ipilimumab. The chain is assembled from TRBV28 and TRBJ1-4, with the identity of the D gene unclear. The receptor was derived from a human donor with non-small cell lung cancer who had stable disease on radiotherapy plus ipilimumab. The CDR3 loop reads CASSLPGINEKLFF. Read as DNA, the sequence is TGTGCCAGCAGTCTCCCGGGAATAAATGAAAAACTGTTTTTT.